What follows are 3 T cell receptor beta chains derived from one specimen sequenced in a study of blood T cell repertoires in COVID-19. Measured with immunoSEQ multiplex PCR; TCRdb has only the in-frame clones, and not every one. The sample contains roughly 240,000 clones, roughly 84% of which appear only once. Sequencing used peripheral blood. The source is a man aged 35 to 55 who had recovered from COVID-19.

The gene calls are TRBV24-1 and TRBJ2-1, with 7 bases lining up with TRBD1. This CDR3 region has 15 residues. CDR1 KGHDR and CDR2 SFDVKD come from the germline V gene. V dropped 2 bases and J dropped 7; count of bases not matched to a gene: 7. The CDR3 is CATSDSGRGLNEQFF. Written as DNA, the CDR3 is TGTGCCACCAGTGATTCGGGCAGGGGGTTAAATGAGCAGTTCTTC.

The chain links TRBV19 to TRBJ2-7, with 8 bases that match TRBD2. CDR1 and CDR2 (germline): LNHDA, SQIVND (reference sequence). This CDR3 is 17 amino acids long. V lost 4 bases and J lost 3; bases outside the gene matches: 14. This CDR3 is CASSRASGPNPRYEQYF. In DNA form, the CDR3 reads TGTGCCAGTAGTAGGGCTAGCGGGCCTAATCCACGCTACGAGCAGTACTTC.

This clone was counted a few times. The rearrangement joins TRBV10-3 to TRBJ1-1; TRBD1 matches 7 bases. V trimming: 4 bases; J trimming: 1 base; junction bases outside the gene matches: 27. CDR1 ENHRY and CDR2 SYGVKD come from the germline V gene. The CDR3 totals 22 residues. CDR3: CAISVLWGPSRLDRARNTEAFF. DNA of the CDR3: TGTGCCATCAGTGTCCTTTGGGGGCCCTCCAGACTAGACAGGGCAAGGAACACTGAAGCTTTCTTT.